The next 19 T cell receptor beta chains were all read from a single sample in a study of blood T cell repertoires in COVID-19. Here immunoSEQ multiplex PCR was the method, and the copy in TCRdb shows in-frame clones only, minus some. The sample includes some 240,000 clones, 89% of them seen just once. The sequenced sample was peripheral blood. The origin of the receptors is a woman in her forties who had recovered from COVID-19.

This clone occurred once. The rearrangement links TRBV30 to TRBJ2-3, with TRBD2 matching 12 bases. This CDR3 spans 16 amino acids. V gave up 0 bases and J gave up 6 bases; unmatched junction bases: 7. Germline V CDR1 and CDR2: GTSNPN, SVGIG (reference sequence). CDR3 sequence: CAWSVPSGGVWDTQYF. CDR3 bases: TGTGCCTGGAGTGTACCTAGCGGGGGGGTTTGGGATACGCAGTATTTT.

The CDR3 DNA is TGTGCCAGCAGCTTGCGTGAGCCGGAGACCCAGTACTTC. It specifies CASSLREPETQYF. This rearrangement joins TRBV5-4 to TRBJ2-5, with no clear D. Looked up from germline, CDR1 is SGHNT and CDR2 is YYREEE (reference sequence). Trimming removed 1 base from V and 5 bases from J, with 9 bases in between. The CDR3 has 13 residues. Full variable domain (outside the CDR3, taken from reference TRBV5-4 and TRBJ2-5): ETGVTQSPTHLIKTRGQQVTLRCSSQSGHNTVSWYQQALGQGPQFIFQYYREEENGRGNFPPRFSGLQFPNYSSELNVNALELDDSALYLCASSLREPETQYFGPGTRLLVL.

The chain combines TRBV24-1 with TRBJ2-1; 7 bases align to TRBD2. Germline lookup yields CDR1 KGHDR and CDR2 SFDVKD. The CDR3 contains 16 residues. J lost 0 bases, V lost 3 bases, and 4 bases had no gene match. The CDR3: CATSDPAGSSYNEQFF. The CDR3 nucleotides are TGTGCCACCAGTGATCCAGCGGGGTCCTCCTACAATGAGCAGTTCTTC.

This clone was seen a few times. The chain joins TRBV6-2 or TRBV6-3 to TRBJ2-5; D unresolved. The V and J ends lost 5 bases and 1 base respectively, with 8 bases between them. Per the germline V gene, CDR1 is MNHEY and CDR2 is SVGEGT. The CDR3 has 13 residues. The CDR3 nucleotides are TGTGCCAGCAGTCCCGGGTCCCAAGAGACCCAGTACTTC. Its translation is CASSPGSQETQYF.

The chain employs TRBV9 and TRBJ1-1; a weak D match, TRBD1 (5 bases). V was trimmed by 3 bases and J by 6 bases, leaving 15 bases between them. Germline V gene lookup returns CDR1 SGDLS and CDR2 YYNGEE. The CDR3 loop spans 14 amino acids. The CDR3 is CASSGGDGVAEAFF. The CDR3 bases are TGTGCCAGCAGCGGCGGGGACGGGGTAGCTGAAGCTTTCTTT.

The chain joins TRBV21-1 to TRBJ2-7; the DNA was not compared with TRBD1, the D call given in the table. TRBV21-1 is a pseudogene segment. This CDR3 is built from 11 residues. The CDR3 spells CASSWLYEQYV. The CDR3 region has the DNA TGTGCCAGCAGCTGGCTCTACGAGCAGTACGTC.

V and J are TRBV4-1 and TRBJ1-6, with D unresolved. This CDR3 has 15 amino acids. V shed 10 bases and J shed 6 bases, with 19 bases lying between them. Germline assignment: CDR1 MGHRA and CDR2 YSYEKL. CDR3 region: CATRVQRGLNSPLHF. The CDR3 DNA sequence: TGCGCCACCCGGGTCCAGAGAGGGCTTAATTCACCCCTCCACTTT.

V usage is TRBV12-3 or TRBV12-4 and J usage is TRBJ2-1; weak D call: TRBD1 (6 bases). CDR3 size: 13 residues. Trimming left V 6 bases short and J 5 bases short, with 11 bases between. The CDR3 sequence is CASSLGQNNEQFF. The CDR3 coding sequence is TGTGCCAGCAGCCTAGGACAGAACAATGAGCAGTTCTTC.

The V and J genes are TRBV7-3 and TRBJ2-5; D unresolved. The CDR3 is 14 residues long. Trimming shortened V by 5 bases and J by 1 base, and 11 bases separated the two germline ends. Germline V gene sequence: CDR1 SGHTA, CDR2 FQGTGA. The chain's CDR3 is CASSPSFLQETQYF. The CDR3 coding sequence is TGTGCCAGCAGCCCGTCTTTCCTCCAAGAGACCCAGTACTTC. The variable domain in full, with the rest retrieved from reference TRBV7-3 and TRBJ2-5, is GAGVSQTPSNKVTEKGKYVELRCDPISGHTALYWYRQSLGQGPEFLIYFQGTGAADDSGLPNDRFFAVRPEGSVSTLKIQRTERGDSAVYLCASSPSFLQETQYFGPGTRLLVL.

The chain has TRBV9 and TRBJ2-3, with D possibly matching TRBD1 (5 bases). The CDR3 runs 17 residues. Germline lookup yields CDR1 SGDLS and CDR2 YYNGEE. V was trimmed by 0 bases and J by 2 bases, leaving 16 bases between them. CDR3 sequence: CASSVGKGPLLTDTQYF. The CDR3 region has the DNA TGTGCCAGCAGCGTAGGGAAGGGGCCCTTACTCACAGATACGCAGTATTTT.

This clone was observed a few times. As DNA, the CDR3 is TGTGCCAGCAGCGTTCTAGCGGGAGAGGTCGGGGAGCTGTTTTTT. Its translation is CASSVLAGEVGELFF. The chain has TRBV9 and TRBJ2-2, with 10 bases identical to TRBD2. The germline V gene encodes CDR1 SGDLS and CDR2 YYNGEE. Trimming at V came to 2 bases and at J to 7 bases, leaving 5 bases not matched to a gene. The CDR3 consists of 15 residues.

The genes are TRBV24-1 and TRBJ2-4; 8 positions agree with TRBD1. Germline V gene lookup returns CDR1 KGHDR and CDR2 SFDVKD. This CDR3 is built from 14 residues. V trimming: 4 bases; J trimming: 10 bases; junction bases outside the gene matches: 8. CDR3 DNA sequence: TGTGCCACCAGTGAACCTGGACAGGGAGAGATTCAGTACTTC. Translated, it gives CATSEPGQGEIQYF.

The V and J genes are TRBV3-1 (or the pseudogene TRBV3-2) and TRBJ2-7, with D perhaps TRBD2 (5 bases). This CDR3 is built from 14 residues. Germline assignment: CDR1 LGHDT and CDR2 YNNKEL (reference sequence). V lost 0 bases to trimming and J lost 2 bases, with 8 bases between them. CDR3 region: CASSQDGVPYEQYF. In DNA, the CDR3 is TGTGCCAGCAGCCAAGACGGGGTTCCCTACGAGCAGTACTTC.

The chain uses TRBV11-2 and TRBJ1-2; possible D gene TRBD1, 6 bases. The V and J ends lost 2 bases and 2 bases respectively, with 12 bases between them. CDR3 length: 15 residues. Germline V CDR1 and CDR2: SGHAT, FQNNGV. CDR3 DNA sequence: TGTGCCAGCAGCTTAATCGCAGGGGAAAACTATGGCTACACCTTC. Translating it yields CASSLIAGENYGYTF. Full variable domain (outside the CDR3, taken from reference TRBV11-2 and TRBJ1-2): EAGVAQSPRYKIIEKRQSVAFWCNPISGHATLYWYQQILGQGPKLLIQFQNNGVVDDSQLPKDRFSAERLKGVDSTLKIQPAKLEDSAVYLCASSLIAGENYGYTFGSGTRLTVV.

V usage is TRBV28 and J usage is TRBJ2-5; tentatively, D is TRBD1 (6 bases). This CDR3 contains 17 residues. V gave up 3 bases and J gave up 2 bases, with 19 bases separating them. Germline V gene sequence: CDR1 MDHEN, CDR2 SYDVKM. In DNA form, the CDR3 reads TGTGCCAGCAGTTTCCTACTACAGGGAGCCGTTCAAGAGACCCAGTACTTC. Translated: CASSFLLQGAVQETQYF.

This sequence joins TRBV29-1 and TRBJ1-3; the D is unclear. Trimming removed 4 bases at V and 0 bases at J, with 7 bases between. CDR1 is SQVTM, CDR2 ANQGSEA, per germline. The CDR3 sequence is 13 residues long. CDR3 nucleotides: TGCAGCGTTGGATGGAGCTCTGGAAACACCATATATTTT. Protein sequence: CSVGWSSGNTIYF.

In its sample, this clone was seen once. The CDR3, as DNA: TGTGCCAGCAGTTCTAGACTAGCGGAGATGAGCAACCACGAGCAGTACGTC. It yields the protein CASSSRLAEMSNHEQYV. The rearrangement links TRBV13 to TRBJ2-7, with 9 bases matching TRBD2. V was pared by 6 bases and J by 5 bases, with 17 bases of the junction left unmatched. Germline lookup yields CDR1 PRHDT and CDR2 FYEKMQ (reference sequence). CDR3 length equals 17 residues.

This sequence joins TRBV3-1 (or the pseudogene TRBV3-2) and TRBJ2-3; 11 nucleotides line up with TRBD1. In germline, CDR1 is LGHDT, CDR2 YNNKEL (reference sequence). V shed 6 bases and J 0 bases; nucleotides not matched to a gene: 5. This CDR3 has 16 residues. CDR3 DNA: TGTGCCAGCAGGGACAGGGGGCCGGGTAGCACAGATACGCAGTATTTT. This encodes CASRDRGPGSTDTQYF.

The chain combines TRBV6-2 or TRBV6-3 with TRBJ1-5; D unresolved. Germline-derived CDR1 and CDR2 are MNHEY and SVGEGT. The CDR3 is made up of 17 amino acids. Trimming removed 5 bases at V and 6 bases at J, with 23 bases between. The CDR3 DNA reads TGTGCCAGCAGTATAGCCGACGGGAATCCGGGCGGTCAGCCCCAGCATTTT. This sequence encodes CASSIADGNPGGQPQHF.